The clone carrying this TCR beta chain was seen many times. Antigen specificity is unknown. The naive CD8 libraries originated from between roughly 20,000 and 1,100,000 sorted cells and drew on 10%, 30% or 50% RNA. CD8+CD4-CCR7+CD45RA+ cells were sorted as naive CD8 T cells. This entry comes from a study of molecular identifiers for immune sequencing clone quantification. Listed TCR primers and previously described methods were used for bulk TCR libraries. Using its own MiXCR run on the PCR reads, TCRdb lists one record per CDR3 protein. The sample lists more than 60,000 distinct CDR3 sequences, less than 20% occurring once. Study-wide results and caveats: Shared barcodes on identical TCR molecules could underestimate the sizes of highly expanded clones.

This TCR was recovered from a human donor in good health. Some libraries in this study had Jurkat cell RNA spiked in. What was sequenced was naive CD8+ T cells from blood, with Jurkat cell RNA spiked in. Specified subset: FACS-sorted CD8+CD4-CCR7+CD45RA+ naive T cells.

The CDR3: CASSLGLGEKAYEQYF. As DNA, the CDR3 is TGTGCCAGCAGCTTAGGCTTAGGGGAAAAGGCCTACGAGCAGTACTTC. The chain is built from TRBV7-9 and TRBJ2-7, with D possibly TRBD1 on 5 matching bases. Deletions cut 1 base from V and 2 bases from J, with 15 bases between. The CDR3 contains 16 residues. Germline CDR1 reads SEHNR; CDR2 reads FQNEAQ (reference sequence).